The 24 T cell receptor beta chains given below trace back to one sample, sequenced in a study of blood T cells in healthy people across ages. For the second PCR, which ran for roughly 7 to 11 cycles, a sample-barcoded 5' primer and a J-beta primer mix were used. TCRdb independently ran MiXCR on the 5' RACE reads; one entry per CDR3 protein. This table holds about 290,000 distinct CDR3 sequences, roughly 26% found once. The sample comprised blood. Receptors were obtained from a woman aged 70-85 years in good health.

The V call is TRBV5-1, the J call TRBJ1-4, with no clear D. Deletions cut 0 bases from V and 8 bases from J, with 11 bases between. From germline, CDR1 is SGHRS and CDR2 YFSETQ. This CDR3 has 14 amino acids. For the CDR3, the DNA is TGCGCCAGCAGCTTGGGTAGTTCCCGGGAAAAACTGTTTTTT. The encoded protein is CASSLGSSREKLFF.

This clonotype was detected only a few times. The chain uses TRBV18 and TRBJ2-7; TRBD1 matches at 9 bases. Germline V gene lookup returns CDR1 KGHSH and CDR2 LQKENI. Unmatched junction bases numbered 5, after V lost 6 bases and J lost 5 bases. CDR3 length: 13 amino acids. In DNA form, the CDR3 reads TGTGCCAGCTCGTCCGGGACAGGGAACGAGCAGTACTTC. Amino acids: CASSSGTGNEQYF.

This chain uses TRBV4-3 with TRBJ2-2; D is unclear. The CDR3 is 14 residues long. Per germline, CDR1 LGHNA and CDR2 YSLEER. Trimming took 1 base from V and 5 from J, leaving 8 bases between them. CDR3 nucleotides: TGCGCCAGCAGCCAAGGGGCCCAGACCGGGGAGCTGTTTTTT. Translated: CASSQGAQTGELFF.

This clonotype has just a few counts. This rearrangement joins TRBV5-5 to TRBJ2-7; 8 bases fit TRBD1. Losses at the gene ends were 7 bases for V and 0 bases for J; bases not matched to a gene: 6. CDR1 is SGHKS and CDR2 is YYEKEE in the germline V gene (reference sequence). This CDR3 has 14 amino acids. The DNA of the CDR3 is TGTGCCAGCGGGGGACAGGCGAACTCCTACGAGCAGTACTTC. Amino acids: CASGGQANSYEQYF. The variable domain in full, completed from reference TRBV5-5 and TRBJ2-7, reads DAGVTQSPTHLIKTRGQQVTLRCSPISGHKSVSWYQQVLGQGPQFIFQYYEKEERGRGNFPDRFSARQFPNYSSELNVNALLLGDSALYLCASGGQANSYEQYFGPGTRLTVT.

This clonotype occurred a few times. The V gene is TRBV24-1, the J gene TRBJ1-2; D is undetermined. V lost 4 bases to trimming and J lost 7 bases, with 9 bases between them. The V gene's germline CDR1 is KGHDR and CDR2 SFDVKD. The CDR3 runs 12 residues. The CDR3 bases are TGTGCCACCAGTGAATCTAAGGGTGGCTACACCTTC. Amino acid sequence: CATSESKGGYTF.

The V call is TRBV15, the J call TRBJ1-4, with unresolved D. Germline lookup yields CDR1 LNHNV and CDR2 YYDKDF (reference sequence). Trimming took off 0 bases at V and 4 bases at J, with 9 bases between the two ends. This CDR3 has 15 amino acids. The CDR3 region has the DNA TGTGCCACCAGCAGAGAAAGAGCAATTAATGAAAAACTGTTTTTT. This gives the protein CATSRERAINEKLFF.

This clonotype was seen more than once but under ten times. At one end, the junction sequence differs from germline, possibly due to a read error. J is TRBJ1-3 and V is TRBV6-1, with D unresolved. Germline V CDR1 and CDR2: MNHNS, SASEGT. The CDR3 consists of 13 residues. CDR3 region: CASSETIGDTIYF. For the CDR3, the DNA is TGTGCCAGCAGTGAGACGATTGGAGACACCATATATTTT.

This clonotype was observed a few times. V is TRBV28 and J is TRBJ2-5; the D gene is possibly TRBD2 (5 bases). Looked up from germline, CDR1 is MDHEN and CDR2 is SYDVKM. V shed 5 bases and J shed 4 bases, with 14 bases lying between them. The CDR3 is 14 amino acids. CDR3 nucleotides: TGTGCCAGCAGTCCCCCGCAAACTAGAGAGACCCAGTACTTC. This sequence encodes CASSPPQTRETQYF.

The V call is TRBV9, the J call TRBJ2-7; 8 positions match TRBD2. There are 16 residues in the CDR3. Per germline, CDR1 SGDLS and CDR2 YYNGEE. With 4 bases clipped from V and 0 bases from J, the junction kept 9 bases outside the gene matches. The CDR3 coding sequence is TGTGCCAGCAGCCCCCGGGGGGGCGGTAGCTCCTACGAGCAGTACTTC. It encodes CASSPRGGGSSYEQYF.

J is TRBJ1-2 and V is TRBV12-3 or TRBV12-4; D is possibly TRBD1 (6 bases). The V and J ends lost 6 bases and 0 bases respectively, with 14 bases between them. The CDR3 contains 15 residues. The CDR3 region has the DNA TGTGCCAGCAGACTAGGACAGAAGGCTAACTATGGCTACACCTTC. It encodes CASRLGQKANYGYTF.

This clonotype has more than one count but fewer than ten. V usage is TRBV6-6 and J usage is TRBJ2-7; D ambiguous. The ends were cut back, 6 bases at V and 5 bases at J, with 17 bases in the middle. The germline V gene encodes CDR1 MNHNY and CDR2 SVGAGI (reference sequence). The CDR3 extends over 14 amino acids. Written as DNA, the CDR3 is TGTGCCAGCAGCTATGACGGAGAATCTAACGAGCAGTACTTC. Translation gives CASSYDGESNEQYF.

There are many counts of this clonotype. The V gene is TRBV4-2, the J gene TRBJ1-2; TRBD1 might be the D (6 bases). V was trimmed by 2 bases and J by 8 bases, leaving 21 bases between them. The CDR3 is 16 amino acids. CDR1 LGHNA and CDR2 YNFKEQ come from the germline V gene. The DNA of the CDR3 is TGTGCCAGCAGCCAAAACCTCGACGGGGTCAGGGGAGGCTACACCTTC. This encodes CASSQNLDGVRGGYTF.

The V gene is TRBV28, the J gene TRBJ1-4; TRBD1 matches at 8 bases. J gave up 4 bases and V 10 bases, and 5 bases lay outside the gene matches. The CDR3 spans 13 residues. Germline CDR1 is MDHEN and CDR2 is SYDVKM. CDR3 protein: CATRTGHNEKLFF. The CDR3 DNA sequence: TGTGCCACCAGGACAGGGCATAATGAAAAACTGTTTTTT.

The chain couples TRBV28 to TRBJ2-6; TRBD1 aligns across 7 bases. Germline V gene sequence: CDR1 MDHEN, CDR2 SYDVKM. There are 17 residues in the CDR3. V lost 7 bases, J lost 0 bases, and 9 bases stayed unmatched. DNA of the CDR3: TGTGCCAGCACTGACAGGGACGGGCACTCTGGGGCCAACGTCCTGACTTTC. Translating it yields CASTDRDGHSGANVLTF.

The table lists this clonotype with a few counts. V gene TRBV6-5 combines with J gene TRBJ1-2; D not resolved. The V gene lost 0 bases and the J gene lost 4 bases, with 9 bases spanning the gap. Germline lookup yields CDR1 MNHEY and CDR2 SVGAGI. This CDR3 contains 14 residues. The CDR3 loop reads CASSYSRGGYGYTF. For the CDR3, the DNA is TGTGCCAGCAGTTACTCGCGGGGTGGCTATGGCTACACCTTC.

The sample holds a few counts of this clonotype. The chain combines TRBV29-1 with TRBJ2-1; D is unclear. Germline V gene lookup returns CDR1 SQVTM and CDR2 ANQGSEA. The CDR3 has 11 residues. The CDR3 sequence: CSGKAKNEQFF. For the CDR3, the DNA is TGCAGTGGCAAGGCCAAGAATGAGCAGTTCTTC.

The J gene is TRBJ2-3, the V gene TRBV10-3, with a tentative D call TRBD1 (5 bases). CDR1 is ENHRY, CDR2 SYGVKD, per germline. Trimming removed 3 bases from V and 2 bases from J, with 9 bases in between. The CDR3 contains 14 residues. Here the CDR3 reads CAISEDSFTDTQYF. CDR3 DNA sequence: TGTGCCATCAGTGAAGACAGCTTCACAGATACGCAGTATTTT.

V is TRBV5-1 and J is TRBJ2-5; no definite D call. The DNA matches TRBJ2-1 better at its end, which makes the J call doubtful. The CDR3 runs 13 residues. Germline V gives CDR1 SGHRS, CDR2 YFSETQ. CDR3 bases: TGCGCCAGCAGCTTGGATACGGGCAATGAGCAGTTCTTC. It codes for CASSLDTGNEQFF.

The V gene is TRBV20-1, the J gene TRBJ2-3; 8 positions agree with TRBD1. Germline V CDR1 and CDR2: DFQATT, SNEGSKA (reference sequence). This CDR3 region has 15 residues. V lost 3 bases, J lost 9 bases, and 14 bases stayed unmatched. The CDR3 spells CSARTPGQEVGTQYF. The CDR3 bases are TGCAGTGCTAGGACCCCGGGACAGGAAGTTGGGACGCAGTATTTT.

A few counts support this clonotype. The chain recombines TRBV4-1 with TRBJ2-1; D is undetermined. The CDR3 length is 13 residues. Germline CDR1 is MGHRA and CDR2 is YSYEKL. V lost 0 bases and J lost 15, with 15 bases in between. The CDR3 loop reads CASSQDMGRPLFF. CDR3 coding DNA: TGCGCCAGCAGCCAAGATATGGGTCGCCCCCTGTTCTTC.

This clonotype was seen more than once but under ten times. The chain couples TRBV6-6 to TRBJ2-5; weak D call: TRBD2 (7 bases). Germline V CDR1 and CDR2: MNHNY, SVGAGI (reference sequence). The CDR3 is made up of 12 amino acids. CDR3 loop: CAGRGIGETQYF. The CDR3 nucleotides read TGTGCAGGGAGGGGGATAGGAGAGACCCAGTACTTC.

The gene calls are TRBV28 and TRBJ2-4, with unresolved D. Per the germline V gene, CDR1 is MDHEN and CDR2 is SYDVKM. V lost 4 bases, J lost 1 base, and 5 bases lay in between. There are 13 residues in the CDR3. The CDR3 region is CASSSRAKNIQYF. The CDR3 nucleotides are TGTGCCAGCAGTTCGAGGGCCAAAAACATTCAGTACTTC.

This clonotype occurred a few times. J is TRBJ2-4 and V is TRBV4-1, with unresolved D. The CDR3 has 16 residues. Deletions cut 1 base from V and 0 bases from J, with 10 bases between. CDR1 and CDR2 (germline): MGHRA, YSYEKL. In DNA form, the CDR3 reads TGCGCCAGCAGCCAAGCGGGCGTCTTAGCCAAAAACATTCAGTACTTC. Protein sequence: CASSQAGVLAKNIQYF.

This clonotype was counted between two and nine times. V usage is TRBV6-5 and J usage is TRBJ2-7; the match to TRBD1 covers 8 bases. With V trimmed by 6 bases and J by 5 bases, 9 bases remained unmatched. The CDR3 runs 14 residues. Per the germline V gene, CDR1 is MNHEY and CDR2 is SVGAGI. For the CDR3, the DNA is TGTGCCAGCAGCCGCCCCGGACAGGGTAACGAGCAGTACTTC. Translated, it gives CASSRPGQGNEQYF.